A single T cell receptor beta chain is shown here with its context. Its antigen is unknown. No base qualities exist here, and no much larger clone lies one base off it. Genomic DNA was the input for TRB sequencing, which was run either with the immunoSEQ assay at survey resolution or with the hsTCRB kit. On the study's bioinformatics: The immunoSEQ software handled initial read processing, and the LymphoSeq R package was used for repertoire analyses. Clonality was computed as 1 minus normalized Shannon entropy, and a Gini coefficient was also calculated for each TRB dataset. Phenotypes of unsorted samples were inferred by mapping TRB sequences from sorted subsets of the recipient or donor onto unsorted samples of the same recipient. TCRdb's version of the immuneACCESS table is confined to in-frame rearrangements and falls short of the full clone set. An unresolved V gene accounts for under half of the shortfall where checked; the remainder is of unknown origin. D and trimming come from the DNA, and the V and J calls and clone size come from that table. A total of tens of thousands of clones appear in this sample, about 77% of them only once. The top ten constitute roughly 8.1% of the sample.

The data are from a study of T cells after posttransplantation cyclophosphamide (dated by TCRdb to the mid-2010s). For the study in its entirety: Using TRB sequencing, the study followed how the T cell repertoire reconstituted after myeloablative bone marrow transplantation in which posttransplantation cyclophosphamide served as GVHD prophylaxis. In 3 patients, up to about 3 additional blood samples taken between 2 and 5.2 years after transplant also underwent TRB sequencing, as did pretransplant blood from several patients. Because TRA and TRB clonality correlated tightly in fewer than ten samples, the subsequent TCR analyses were limited to TRB only. TRB sequencing was performed on blood from all 35 or so PTCy patients with 1-year posttransplant specimens. Antigen receptor sequencing was done on samples from 35 PTCy-treated patients and from 15 to 20 related bone marrow donors of those patients. Public TRB sequences were searched against a database of over 3,600 sequences associated with responses to pathogens, tumor antigens, self-antigens and alloantigens. Study-level results and caveats: The TRB repertoires of T cells infiltrating skin or the GI tract showed only limited overlap with the TRB repertoires found in blood. Donor-recipient similarity was low at 1-2 months but increased during the first year, and donor CD8+ memory clones often dominated later blood repertoires. Across 35 to 55 patients, TRB clonality was highly associated with recipient CMV seropositivity and CMV reactivation, and diversity in PTCy patients was similar to diversity in CNI/methotrexate controls.

The sample's treatment or condition label is to be understood as: high-dose cyclophosphamide on days +3 and +4 as single-agent GVHD prophylaxis. Patients in the PTCy group got busulfan and fludarabine conditioning, a marrow graft from a related or unrelated donor, and cyclophosphamide on days +3 and +4. The PTCy-treated patients were enrolled in a prospective multi-institutional clinical trial. Peripheral blood and bone marrow mononuclear cells were isolated by Ficoll-Hypaque density centrifugation and cryopreserved. CD4+ and CD8+ T cells, including naive and memory subsets, were sorted by FACS on a FACSAria II. The receptor was derived from a female patient between 40 and 50 years old who received an allogeneic stem cell transplant from a related donor, was CMV-positive, and had no GVHD. Where a transplant has occurred, the graft donor may have supplied some of the T cells. Sequences were derived from CD4+ T cells sorted from blood, sampled 1,800 to 2,000 days after a stem cell transplant with posttransplant cyclophosphamide.

The encoded CDR3 is CASRFNRGGYTEAFF. The nucleotides read TGTGCCAGCAGATTTAACAGGGGGGGTTACACTGAAGCTTTCTTT. The sequence is built from TRBV7-2 and TRBJ1-1, and TRBD1 aligns with 8 junction nucleotides. The junction shows trimming of 6 bases on V and 3 bases on J, and the gene matches do not reach 9 bases of it. The germline V gene supplies CDR1 SGHTA and CDR2 FQGNSA. The CDR3, from cysteine to phenylalanine, totals 15 residues. Solely the CDR3 DNA is kept, with 45 bases framed from the first base.